At least ten counts were recorded for the clone carrying this T cell receptor (beta chain). Its antigen is still unknown. One entry per CDR3 protein results from TCRdb running MiXCR on the 5' RACE reads. Of about 350,000 distinct CDR3 sequences listed, more than 20% were seen once; the top ten hold around 20%. The data belong to a study of T-cell memory formation after mild COVID-19. This CDR3 has 17 residues. The V end was cut by 5 bases, the J end by 1 base, with 17 bases between. Germline loops: CDR1 MDHEN, CDR2 SYDVKM. Study results and limitations: Of the contracting clones, CD4+ ones lay mainly in CM and EM, and CD8+ ones in EMRA.

The specimen sequenced was PBMCs or a T cell subset sorted from them (not recorded which). This sequence joins TRBV28 and TRBJ2-2; tentatively, D is TRBD1 (6 bases). This receptor was obtained from a man younger than 35 who had mild COVID-19 (a few samples of this study predate the infection). Cell type and time point are not known. For the CDR3, the DNA is TGTGCCAGCAGTCCCTCGGCAGGGGCCGTGAACACCGGGGAGCTGTTTTTT. It encodes CASSPSAGAVNTGELFF.